This T cell receptor (beta chain) was observed in a study of cytomegalovirus exposure and HLA in healthy donors. The PCR had 60 Vbeta and 13 Jbeta primers. Profiling relied on immunoSEQ multiplex PCR, and the TCRdb table lists in-frame clones only, not all of them. The data show over 75,000 clones, roughly nine tenths seen once. V was clipped by 6 bases and J by 6 bases, with 10 bases between them. The CDR3 is 12 residues long. Germline V gene lookup returns CDR1 MNHEY and CDR2 SVGAGI. The sequencing sample was made of PBMCs. This chain joins TRBV6-5 and TRBJ2-3; the D gene is possibly TRBD2 (7 bases). The clonotype originates from a man aged 25-45 years in good health and CMV-seropositive. CDR3 sequence: CASRQGGDTQYF. CDR3 sequence (DNA): TGTGCCAGCAGACAGGGAGGGGATACGCAGTATTTT.